This TCR beta chain was identified in a study of blood T cell repertoires in COVID-19. Study information: PBMCs, B-cell-depleted T cells, or T cells provided the cDNA or gDNA that made up the material.

The length of the CDR3 is 14 residues. The germline V gene has CDR1 MNHEY and CDR2 SVGAGI. The J segment lost 5 bases and the V segment lost 5 bases, leaving 6 bases of the junction unmatched. Some clones are missing from TCRdb's copy, which holds only in-frame ones; the method was immunoSEQ multiplex PCR. This sample has roughly 250,000 clones, with approximately 85% found just once. This clone was seen ten or more times. This receptor was obtained from a woman aged 55-70 years with active or convalescent COVID-19. The chain employs TRBV6-5 and TRBJ2-7; 10 bases match TRBD1. The sample consisted of peripheral blood. The CDR3 nucleotides are TGTGCCAGCAGTCGGGACAGGGGAAACCACGAGCAGTACTTC. Protein: CASSRDRGNHEQYF.